This T cell receptor beta chain was obtained from a study of cytomegalovirus exposure and HLA in healthy donors (dated by TCRdb to about 2017). For the wider study: An earlier analysis of more than 550 of the donors reported around 280 Gb of sequence data and 100 million to 120 million unique TCR beta sequences obtained from some 200 million T cells. Rather than using new phenotypic data, the later analysis identified candidate immune exposures from TCR beta sequences and from how often those sequences occurred across donors. A separate validation cohort of 100 to 150 different subjects was used in addition to the approximately 670-subject first cohort. An earlier analysis of roughly 600 of the donors used high-throughput TCR beta sequencing to judge whether each TCR beta V gene segment behaved as functional or pseudogenic. The study used immunosequencing to profile the T cell repertoires of hundreds of subjects and linked those repertoires to cytomegalovirus serostatus. About five DR-DQ haplotypes were treated as single units for association and clustering because of strong linkage in the cohort. An early release covering more than 500 HLA-typed donors comprised roughly 300 gigabases of sequencing data and around 80 million unique TCR sequences. Among the roughly 410 genotyped donors, around 81% belonged to the genetic ancestry cluster associated with self-reported Caucasian donors. The aim of the study was to test whether cataloging public T cell receptors could identify signatures of past pathogen exposure. Class I and class II HLA loci were covered by the typing at four-digit resolution. The number of donors typed differed by locus, with about 629-630 for A, B, C, DRB1 and DQB1, roughly 520 for DQA1, approximately 570 for DPA1, and some 450 for DPB1. To predict cytomegalovirus infection status, the study brought together high-throughput TCR immunosequencing, statistical association of individual TCRs with disease status, and machine learning. Across some 400 genotyped donors of the cohort, an average of about 240,000 unique TCR beta nucleotide sequences per donor were sequenced, and roughly a sixth of those sequences were non-productive. Alongside the repertoire data, information on donor age, sex, ethnicity and CMV serostatus was compiled. All discovery cohort repertoires had been generated using a single sequencing platform. A later analysis re-examined previously published TCR beta repertoires from over 500 donors and added high-resolution HLA genotyping to investigate patterns of TCR occurrence. A later genetic analysis used genome-wide SNP genotypes for about 55% of the 666 donors, treating that subset as a discovery cohort.

On the study overall, not on this receptor specifically: Over 15 rarely observed V segments, including chromosome 9 orphons, were excluded from the earlier analysis of some 590 of the donors because counts were too low. In a later analysis, TCR association rates were found to vary across HLA loci, with the most associated TCRs seen for DRB1 alleles and the fewest for HLA-C alleles. Across donors, most TCR sequences were observed very rarely, whereas some public TCRs were present in many individuals. Correlated functional status among segregating V segments might reflect linkage disequilibrium, but an unknown experimental factor could not be ruled out. Because HLA typing was unavailable for some donors at each locus, only the typed subset was used in association tests. Cytomegalovirus status was reported to be diagnosed by the classifier with high specificity and sensitivity in both the original and validation cohorts. The cohort was sequenced for TCR beta chains only, and without alpha or paired-chain data the features that could be detected were limited. A later analysis associated about 16,000 TCR beta sequences with specific HLA alleles at a false discovery rate of 0.05. Compared with the approximately 720-donor mean, donors in an Asian-associated ancestry cluster had fewer N-insertions in productive TCRs, according to a later genetic analysis. A group of highly shared sequence variants was considered likely to be a technical artifact of the sequencing pipeline. A later analysis found that most CMV-associated TCR beta chains appeared HLA-restricted, with HLA associations seemingly driven largely by CMV exposure. Broadly in line with IMGT annotations, most TCR beta V segments showed up in productive rearrangements about 87% or about 30% of the time in an earlier analysis of some 590 of the donors. Presence/absence analyses assumed roughly uniform sequencing depth across donors, an assumption that may not hold. When HLA alleles, especially DR and DQ, strongly co-occurred, TCR associations were difficult to assign to individual alleles. A further reported finding was that TCR beta sequences accurately predicted the HLA-A and HLA-B alleles for most subjects in the first cohort. According to the authors, the approach could potentially be generalized to other disease states and immunological phenotypes. Several of the top co-occurrence clusters appeared to be linked to parvovirus B19, influenza, CMV and Epstein-Barr virus, according to a later analysis. In vitro tests confirmed that three of the cytomegalovirus-associated TCR beta chains recognize cytomegalovirus antigens. A later genetic analysis associated a missense DCLRE1C variant with V-gene and J-gene trimming of TCR beta chains, and an independent cohort replicated the association. Immune exposure information for the cohort was limited to CMV serostatus. The study gave a list of some 150 TCR beta chains associated with cytomegalovirus. Compared with equally common non-associated chains, HLA-associated TCR beta chains in a later analysis were more clonally expanded and had lower generation probabilities. Some IMGT-functional V segments, including TRBV6-2 and TRBV6-3, could not be distinguished by the 87-base-pair reads and were therefore excluded.

In total, around 600 healthy bone marrow donors made up the cohort. Cohort members were all nominally healthy when sampled, although unrecorded immune exposures were likely present. The donor tested CMV seropositive and was one of the 289 seropositive cohort members. Each donor provided a peripheral blood sample, and peripheral blood mononuclear cells were used for TCR beta sequencing. Genomic DNA extraction from the blood cell samples was performed with the Qiagen DNeasy Blood Extraction Kit. CDR1 and CDR2 are drawn from the germline V gene: LGHNA, YSLEER. The CDR3 numbers 16 residues from cysteine through phenylalanine. The only DNA kept is the CDR3, 48 bases in frame from the first base. V was cut back by 1 base and J by 9 bases, leaving a gap of 19 bases between them. Preparation of the library involved the immunoSEQ multiplex PCR assay. A mixture of 60 forward primers for TCR Vbeta segments and 13 reverse primers for TCR Jbeta segments was used in the multiplex PCR. Amplification of the CDR3 region of rearranged TCR beta genes was performed with a multiplex PCR assay on genomic DNA. The Illumina HiSeq System was used to sequence the amplified TCR beta libraries as 87-base-pair reads. Per the source publication's procedure: Across the 700 or so repertoires, a later analysis counted around 80 million unique TCR beta chains, some 11 million of which were shared by at least two donors. To remove PCR and sequencing errors, raw reads were error-corrected and collapsed into unique sequences using a nearest-neighbor algorithm that merged closely related sequences. Alignment of CDR3 sequences to IMGT reference sequences was used to assign V, D and J gene segments. For a sequence to be retained, at least a six-nucleotide match to both a V gene segment and a J gene segment was required. Rearrangements were called productive when the CDR3 lacked stop codons and stayed in frame with V and J; all others were non-productive. CDR3 was defined by IMGT convention, running from the second conserved V-encoded cysteine to the conserved J-encoded phenylalanine. The earlier analysis of roughly 590 of the donors excluded sequences that lacked an unambiguous match to a single V gene segment. An earlier analysis of 500 to 700 of the donors classified V segments as functional when productive rearrangements were above 56.7% and as segregating when the standard deviation between donors was above 5%. To diagnose cytomegalovirus status from the catalog of TCR beta chain sequences, a statistical classification framework was built. A later analysis assigned V and J genes by comparing TCR nucleotide sequences with IMGT/GENE-DB human TR gene sequences. Using the TCRdist pipeline, a later analysis assigned CDR3 sequences along with most-parsimonious VDJ recombination scenarios. In a later analysis, each TCR beta chain was defined by its CDR3 amino acid sequence together with its V-gene family, and reads lacking a unique V-gene family were excluded. As a way to deal with suspected cross-contamination and a sequencing artifact, a later analysis dropped over 550 nucleotide sequences that were highly shared and had low generation probability. In a later analysis, a clonal expansion index was calculated for each public chain from normalized within-repertoire ranks of inferred template counts. In a later analysis, generation probabilities were computed with a VDJ recombination model fitted to out-of-frame rearrangements, and the resulting probabilities were checked against IGoR. Hypergeometric tests were used in a later analysis to score TCR-TCR, TCR-HLA and TCR-CMV co-occurrence, with a repertoire-size bias correction applied to the TCR pairs. In a later analysis, false discovery rates were estimated by permuting HLA or CMV assignments 20 times. A later analysis grouped co-occurring TCRs with DBSCAN, adding TCRdist sequence similarity when clustering within HLA-allele-positive subsets. Co-occurrence clustering excluded repertoires with fewer than 30,000 or more than 120,000 public chains, plus five with anomalous nucleotide sharing. The table was pulled from immuneACCESS by TCRdb, which kept in-frame rearrangements only. Such tables lose some clones; where checked, under half of the loss comes from unresolved V genes, and the rest has no known cause. For V, J and clone size, that table is used; D and trimming come from the DNA. This sample lists about 96,000 clones; approximately 72% were detected once. Roughly 3% of the sample rests with the top ten.

With respect to this clone: Its antigen remains undetermined. Base-call qualities are not available, and no considerably larger clone is one nucleotide away.

The sample comprised PBMCs. The chain uses TRBV4-3 and TRBJ2-1; TRBD1 is perhaps the D gene, given 6 matching bases. This clonotype originated in a female donor in good health and CMV-seropositive. The CDR3 region: CASSQVPVQGRTEQFF. The DNA sequence is given as TGCGCCAGCAGCCAAGTCCCTGTACAGGGAAGGACTGAGCAGTTCTTC.